A single TCR beta chain is shown here with its context. Described time point: pretreatment peripheral blood. This sample was taken from a study of PD-L1 blockade in urothelial cancer. Study context: Reported median T cell count for blood samples was 120,000 to 150,000.

The assay was immunoSEQ multiplex PCR, and TCRdb's table has in-frame clones only and misses some. The sample has 87,000 or so clones, 84% seen once. This TCR was sampled from a man in his sixties with urothelial cancer. Sequenced here: PBMCs, sampled around atezolizumab (anti-PD-L1) treatment.

CDR3 loop: CASSRNRNTEAFF. CDR3 coding DNA: TGTGCCAGCAGCCGTAACAGGAACACTGAAGCTTTCTTT. The rearrangement joins TRBV7-8 to TRBJ1-1; no clear D. Germline CDR1 is SGHVS and CDR2 is FQNEAQ. Trimming took off 5 bases at V and 1 base at J, with 8 bases between the two ends. This CDR3 is 13 amino acids long.